The next 8 T cell receptor beta chains were all read from a single sample in a study of early T cells in non-severe SARS-CoV-2 infection. One entry per CDR3 protein, called by TCRdb with MiXCR from the 5' RACE reads. The sample records 35,000 to 50,000 distinct CDR3 sequences, about 23% being singletons. The sequencing used whole blood, collected at baseline. The receptors shown here come from an adult who was a healthcare worker with PCR-confirmed SARS-CoV-2 infection or an uninfected control (not recorded which).

This clonotype was observed a handful of times. V gene TRBV5-4 combines with J gene TRBJ2-3, with D possibly TRBD1 on 6 matching bases. Germline V gene sequence: CDR1 SGHNT, CDR2 YYREEE (reference sequence). The CDR3 contains 13 residues. The V and J ends lost 2 bases and 4 bases respectively, with 8 bases between them. CDR3 loop: CASSLQGPDTQYF. The CDR3, as DNA: TGTGCCAGCAGCTTACAGGGCCCAGATACGCAGTATTTT. Supplemented by reference TRBV5-4 and TRBJ2-3, the full variable domain reads ETGVTQSPTHLIKTRGQQVTLRCSSQSGHNTVSWYQQALGQGPQFIFQYYREEENGRGNFPPRFSGLQFPNYSSELNVNALELDDSALYLCASSLQGPDTQYFGPGTRLTVL.

In its sample, this clonotype is medium-sized. The chain uses TRBV15 and TRBJ2-1; 7 bases match TRBD2. Trimming cost V 3 bases and J 7 bases; bases outside gene matches: 6. Germline V lookup: CDR1 LNHNV, CDR2 YYDKDF (reference sequence). The CDR3 runs to 14 residues. The DNA for the CDR3 is TGTGCCACCAGCAGGGGTCGGGGACTAAATGAGCAGTTCTTC. This codes for CATSRGRGLNEQFF.

The chain joins TRBV7-6 to TRBJ2-2; tentatively, D is TRBD1 (6 bases). The germline gives CDR1 SGHVS, CDR2 FNYEAQ. The CDR3 is 17 amino acids. Between the trimmed V and J ends, which lost 1 base and 2 bases, there was a span of 14 bases. This CDR3 is CASSLERAGTNTGELFF. The CDR3 DNA reads as TGTGCCAGCAGCTTAGAACGCGCCGGGACAAACACCGGGGAGCTGTTTTTT.

V is TRBV6-2 or TRBV6-3 and J is TRBJ1-1; D remains unclear. There are 13 residues in the CDR3. V dropped 7 bases and J dropped 5 bases, with 14 bases sitting between them. From germline, CDR1 is MNHEY and CDR2 SVGEGT. CDR3 in amino acids: CASTKEVGTEAFF. CDR3 bases: TGTGCCAGCACCAAAGAGGTGGGGACTGAAGCTTTCTTT.

The chain links TRBV10-1 to TRBJ1-2, with D hard to call. The CDR3 covers 13 residues. Deletions cut 0 bases from V and 2 bases from J, with 4 bases between. CDR1 is WNHNN and CDR2 is SYGVQD in the germline V gene (reference sequence). CDR3 amino acids: CASSESMNYGYTF. Here the CDR3 DNA reads TGCGCCAGCAGTGAGTCAATGAACTATGGCTACACCTTC.

A few counts support this clonotype. The genes are TRBV7-2 and TRBJ2-3; no reliable D call. Germline CDR1 is SGHTA and CDR2 is FQGNSA. The germline V and J ends were trimmed by 1 base and 1 base, with 12 bases remaining between them. CDR3 length: 16 residues. The CDR3 is CASSLGTGYGTDTQYF. CDR3 sequence (DNA): TGTGCCAGCAGCTTAGGAACGGGCTACGGCACAGATACGCAGTATTTT.

V usage is TRBV7-9 and J usage is TRBJ1-2, with a tentative D call TRBD1 (6 bases). Germline CDR1 and CDR2: SEHNR and FQNEAQ (reference sequence). Between the trimmed V and J ends, which lost 5 bases and 3 bases, there was a span of 10 bases. This CDR3 has 13 amino acids. The CDR3 spells CASSRRTDYGYTF. The CDR3 nucleotides are TGTGCCAGCAGCAGGAGGACAGACTATGGCTACACCTTC.

The table lists this clonotype with a few counts. The rearrangement links TRBV19 to TRBJ2-7; 12 bases are shared with TRBD2. V lost 0 bases, J lost 5 bases, and 11 bases stayed unmatched. CDR1 and CDR2 (germline): LNHDA, SQIVND (reference sequence). The CDR3 has 18 amino acids. The CDR3, as DNA: TGTGCCAGTAGTATAGACCCCCTTCTAGCGGGGGGGATCCACGAGCAGTACTTC. Translated: CASSIDPLLAGGIHEQYF.